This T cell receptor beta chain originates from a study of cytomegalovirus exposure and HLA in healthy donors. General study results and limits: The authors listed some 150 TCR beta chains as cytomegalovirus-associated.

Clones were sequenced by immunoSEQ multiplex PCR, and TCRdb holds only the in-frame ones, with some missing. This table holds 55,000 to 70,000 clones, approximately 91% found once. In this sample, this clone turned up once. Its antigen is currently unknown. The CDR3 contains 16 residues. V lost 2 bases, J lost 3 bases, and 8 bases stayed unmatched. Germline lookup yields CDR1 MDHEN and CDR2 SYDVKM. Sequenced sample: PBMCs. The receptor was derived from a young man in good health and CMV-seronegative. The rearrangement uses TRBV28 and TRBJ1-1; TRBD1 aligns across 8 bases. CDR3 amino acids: CASSLRWRQGHTEAFF. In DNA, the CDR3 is TGTGCCAGCAGTTTAAGATGGAGACAGGGGCACACTGAAGCTTTCTTT.